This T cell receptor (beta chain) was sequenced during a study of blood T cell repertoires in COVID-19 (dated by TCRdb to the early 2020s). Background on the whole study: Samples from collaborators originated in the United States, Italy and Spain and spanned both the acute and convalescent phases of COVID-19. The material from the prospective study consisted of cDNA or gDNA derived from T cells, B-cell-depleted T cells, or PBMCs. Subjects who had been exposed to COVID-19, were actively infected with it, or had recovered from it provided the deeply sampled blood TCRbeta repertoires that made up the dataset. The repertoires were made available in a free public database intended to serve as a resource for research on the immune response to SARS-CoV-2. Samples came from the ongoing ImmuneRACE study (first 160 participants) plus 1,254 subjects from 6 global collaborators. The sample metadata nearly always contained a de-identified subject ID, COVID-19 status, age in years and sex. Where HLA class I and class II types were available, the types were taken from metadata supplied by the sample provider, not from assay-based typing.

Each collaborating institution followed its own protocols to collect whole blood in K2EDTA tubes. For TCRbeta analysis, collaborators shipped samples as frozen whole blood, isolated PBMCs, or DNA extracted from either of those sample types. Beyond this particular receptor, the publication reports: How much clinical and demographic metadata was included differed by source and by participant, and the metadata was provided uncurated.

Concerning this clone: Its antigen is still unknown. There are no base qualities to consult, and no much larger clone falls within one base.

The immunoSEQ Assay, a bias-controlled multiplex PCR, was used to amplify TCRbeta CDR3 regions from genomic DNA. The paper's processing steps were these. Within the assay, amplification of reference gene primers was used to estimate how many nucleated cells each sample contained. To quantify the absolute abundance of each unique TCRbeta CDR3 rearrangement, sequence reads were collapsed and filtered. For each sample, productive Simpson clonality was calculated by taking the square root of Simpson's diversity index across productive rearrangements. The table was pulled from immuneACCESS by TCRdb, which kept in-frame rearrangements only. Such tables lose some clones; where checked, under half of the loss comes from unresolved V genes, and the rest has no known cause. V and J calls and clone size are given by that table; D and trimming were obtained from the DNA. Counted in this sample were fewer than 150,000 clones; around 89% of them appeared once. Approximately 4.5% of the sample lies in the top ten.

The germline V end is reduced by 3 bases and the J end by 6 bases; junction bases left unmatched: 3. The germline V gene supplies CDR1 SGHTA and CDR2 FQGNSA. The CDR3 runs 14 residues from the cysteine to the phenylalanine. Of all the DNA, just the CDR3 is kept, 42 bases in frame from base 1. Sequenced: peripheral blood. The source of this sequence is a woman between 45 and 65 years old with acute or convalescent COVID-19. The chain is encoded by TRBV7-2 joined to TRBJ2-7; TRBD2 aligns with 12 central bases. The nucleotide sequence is TGTGCCAGCAGCTTGACTAGCGGGAGAGTCGAGCAGTACTTC. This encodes CASSLTSGRVEQYF. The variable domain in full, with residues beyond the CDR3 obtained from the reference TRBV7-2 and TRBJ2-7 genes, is GAGVSQSPSNKVTEKGKDVELRCDPISGHTALYWYRQSLGQGLEFLIYFQGNSAPDKSGLPSDRFSAERTGGSVSTLTIQRTQQEDSAVYLCASSLTSGRVEQYFGPGTRLTVT.